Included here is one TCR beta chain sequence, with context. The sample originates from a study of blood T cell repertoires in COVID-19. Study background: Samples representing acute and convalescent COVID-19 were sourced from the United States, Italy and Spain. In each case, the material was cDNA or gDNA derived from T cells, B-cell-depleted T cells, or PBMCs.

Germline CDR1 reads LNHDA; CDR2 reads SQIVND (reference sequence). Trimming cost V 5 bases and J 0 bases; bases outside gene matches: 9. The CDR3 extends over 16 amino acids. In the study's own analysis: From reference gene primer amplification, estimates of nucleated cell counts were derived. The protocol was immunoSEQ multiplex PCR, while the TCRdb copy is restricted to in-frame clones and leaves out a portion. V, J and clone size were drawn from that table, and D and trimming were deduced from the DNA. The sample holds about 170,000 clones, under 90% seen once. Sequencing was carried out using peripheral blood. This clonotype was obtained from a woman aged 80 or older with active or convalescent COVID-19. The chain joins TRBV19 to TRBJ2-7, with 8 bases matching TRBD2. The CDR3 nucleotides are TGTGCCAGTAGTTTCCTAGCGGGTTCGACCTCCTACGAGCAGTACTTC. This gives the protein CASSFLAGSTSYEQYF.